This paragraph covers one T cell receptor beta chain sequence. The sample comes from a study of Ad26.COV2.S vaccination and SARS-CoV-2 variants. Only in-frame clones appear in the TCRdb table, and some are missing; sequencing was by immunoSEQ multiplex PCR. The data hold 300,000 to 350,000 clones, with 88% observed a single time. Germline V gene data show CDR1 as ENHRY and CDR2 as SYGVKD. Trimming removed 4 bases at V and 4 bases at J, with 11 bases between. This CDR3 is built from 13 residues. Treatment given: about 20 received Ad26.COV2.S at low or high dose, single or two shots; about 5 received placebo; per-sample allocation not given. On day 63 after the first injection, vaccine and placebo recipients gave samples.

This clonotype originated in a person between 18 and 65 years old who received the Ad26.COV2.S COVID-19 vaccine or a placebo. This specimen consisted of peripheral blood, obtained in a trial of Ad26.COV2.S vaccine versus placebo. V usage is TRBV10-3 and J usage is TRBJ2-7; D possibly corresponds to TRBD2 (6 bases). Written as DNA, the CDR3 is TGTGCCATCAGTGGGGGGGTTTCGTACGAGCAGTACTTC. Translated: CAISGGVSYEQYF.